The 10 T cell receptor beta chains listed next were all sequenced from one sample in a study of blood T cell repertoires in COVID-19 (dated by TCRdb to the early 2020s). The protocol used for the library was the immunoSEQ multiplex PCR assay. Not all clones reach the TCRdb copy of this immuneACCESS table, which keeps in-frame sequences only. Checked studies attribute under half of the gap to unresolved V genes and leave the rest unexplained. The table for this sample lists tens of thousands of clones; over 75% of them were counted only once. 5.5% to 7.5% of the sample goes to the ten largest clones. What was sequenced was peripheral blood. All receptors come from a man between 70 and 80 years old with active COVID-19.

This rearrangement joins TRBV7-2 to TRBJ2-2; possibly TRBD2 for D (7 bases). In germline, CDR1 is SGHTA, CDR2 FQGNSA. The ends were cut back, 3 bases at V and 6 bases at J, with 17 bases in the middle. The CDR3 runs 16 residues. DNA for the CDR3: TGTGCCAGCAGCTTGGGGGGGGCCCTCGGAGCCGGGGAGCTGTTTTTT. Translated: CASSLGGALGAGELFF.

This chain joins TRBV2 and TRBJ2-7; 9 bases map to TRBD1. Looked up from germline, CDR1 is SNHLY and CDR2 is FYNNEI. The J segment lost 3 bases and the V segment lost 6 bases, leaving 9 bases of the junction unmatched. The CDR3 is 15 residues long. In DNA, the CDR3 is TGTGCCAGCAGACTCGGGACAGGGAGCCGCTACGAGCAGTACTTC. It translates to CASRLGTGSRYEQYF.

This chain uses TRBV4-3 with TRBJ2-7; maybe TRBD1 (5 bases). Germline-derived CDR1 and CDR2 are LGHNA and YSLEER. The CDR3 is 14 residues long. V was clipped by 0 bases and J by 0 bases, with 6 bases between them. This CDR3 reads CASSQDRASYEQYF. The CDR3 nucleotides are TGCGCCAGCAGCCAAGACAGGGCCTCCTACGAGCAGTACTTC.

This clone was recorded once. The chain uses TRBV19 and TRBJ1-1; D call uncertain. Per the germline V gene, CDR1 is LNHDA and CDR2 is SQIVND (reference sequence). The CDR3 contains 14 residues. Trimming removed 3 bases at V and 2 bases at J, with 10 bases between. The CDR3 region has the DNA TGTGCCAGTAGTATTAGGATAGCCAACACTGAAGCTTTCTTT. The encoded protein is CASSIRIANTEAFF. The complete variable domain, with remaining parts taken from reference TRBV19 and TRBJ1-1, reads DGGITQSPKYLFRKEGQNVTLSCEQNLNHDAMYWYRQDPGQGLRLIYYSQIVNDFQKGDIAEGYSVSREKKESFPLTVTSAQKNPTAFYLCASSIRIANTEAFFGQGTRLTVV.

The chain combines TRBV7-9 with TRBJ1-6; 9 positions agree with TRBD1. J gave up 13 bases and V 5 bases, and 3 bases lay outside the gene matches. The CDR3 is made up of 12 amino acids. CDR1 and CDR2 (germline): SEHNR, FQNEAQ (reference sequence). The CDR3 loop is CASSPTGGPLHF. The CDR3 DNA is TGTGCCAGCAGCCCGACAGGGGGTCCCCTCCACTTT.

The chain combines TRBV19 with TRBJ2-7, with 7 bases identical to TRBD1. The germline CDR1 and CDR2 sequences are LNHDA and SQIVND (reference sequence). The CDR3 is 13 amino acids. V gave up 5 bases and J gave up 6 bases; unmatched junction bases: 7. The CDR3: CASSSNSGGEQYF. The CDR3 region has the DNA TGTGCCAGTAGTTCTAACTCAGGGGGCGAGCAGTACTTC.

The J gene is TRBJ2-5, the V gene TRBV11-2, with D hard to call. Germline loops: CDR1 SGHAT, CDR2 FQNNGV. The CDR3 runs 17 residues. The ends were cut back, 7 bases at V and 2 bases at J, with 23 bases in the middle. The CDR3 coding sequence is TGTGCCAGCACCCAGCTTAGATCCCGGGTCACACAAGAGACCCAGTACTTC. This translates into CASTQLRSRVTQETQYF.

The chain employs TRBV7-3 and TRBJ2-3; a possible D gene is TRBD2 (5 bases). Germline V gives CDR1 SGHTA, CDR2 FQGTGA. The CDR3 sequence is 16 residues long. The V end was cut by 1 base, the J end by 6 bases, with 17 bases between. The CDR3 loop is CASSLKPVLGTDTQYF. The CDR3 DNA sequence: TGTGCCAGCAGCTTAAAGCCCGTACTAGGAACTGATACGCAGTATTTT.

The chain uses TRBV6-5 and TRBJ1-4; D perhaps matches TRBD1 (6 bases). The CDR3 has 13 amino acids. Deletions cut 6 bases from V and 4 bases from J, with 9 bases between. The germline V gene has CDR1 MNHEY and CDR2 SVGAGI. This CDR3 is CASRTGLNEKLFF. The CDR3 DNA follows: TGTGCCAGCAGGACAGGCCTTAATGAAAAACTGTTTTTT.

The chain carries TRBV19 and TRBJ2-7; tentatively, D is TRBD1 (6 bases). The germline V gene encodes CDR1 LNHDA and CDR2 SQIVND (reference sequence). This CDR3 comprises 13 residues. V shed 5 bases and J shed 2 bases, with 10 bases lying between them. This CDR3 is CASSPYRAYEQYF. The CDR3 DNA sequence: TGTGCCAGTAGTCCCTACAGGGCCTACGAGCAGTACTTC.